The rows below give T cell receptor beta chains drawn from one sample of a study of cytomegalovirus exposure and HLA in healthy donors. This table comes from immunoSEQ multiplex PCR, and its TCRdb copy is limited to in-frame clones, with some not included. The table includes some 200,000 clones, about 13% detected once. The sample was PBMCs. Source of these receptors: a man aged 45 to 65 in good health and CMV-seropositive. Both conserved end residues are trimmed from each CDR3. The order of the fields is CDR3 length, clone size, V gene, J gene, CDR3 protein. Clone size is shown for a subset of rows, as once, few, many or a class of expanded clone.

len: 14; abundance: many; v_gene: TRBV7-8; j_gene: TRBJ2-1; CDR3aa: ASSLAGTGGYNEQF
len: 14; abundance: few; v_gene: TRBV7-9; j_gene: TRBJ1-2; CDR3aa: ASSLAGTGDKYGYT
len: 14; abundance: few; v_gene: TRBV6-6; j_gene: TRBJ1-1; CDR3aa: ASTEGEIVVNTEAF
len: 12; abundance: -; v_gene: TRBV4-2; j_gene: TRBJ1-2; CDR3aa: ASSQVRGGYGYT
len: 13; abundance: few; v_gene: TRBV5-6; j_gene: TRBJ1-5; CDR3aa: ASSLRTLSNQPQH
len: 13; abundance: few; v_gene: TRBV6-1; j_gene: TRBJ1-2; CDR3aa: ASSEGDRVYYGYT
len: 14; abundance: few; v_gene: TRBV9; j_gene: TRBJ2-2; CDR3aa: ASSSGGGGAPGELF
len: 16; abundance: -; v_gene: TRBV7-9; j_gene: TRBJ1-1; CDR3aa: ASSLGWRTGGDETEAF
len: 10; abundance: -; v_gene: TRBV28; j_gene: TRBJ2-1; CDR3aa: ATGGVYNEQF
len: 13; abundance: -; v_gene: TRBV6-1; j_gene: TRBJ1-6; CDR3aa: ASSVSTKTSSPLH
len: 13; abundance: -; v_gene: TRBV4-2; j_gene: TRBJ1-1; CDR3aa: ASSQSPGQGTEAF
len: 13; abundance: few; v_gene: TRBV7-3; j_gene: TRBJ2-1; CDR3aa: ASSPQGGGRNEQF
len: 13; abundance: -; v_gene: TRBV9; j_gene: TRBJ1-1; CDR3aa: ASSATGPKNTEAF
len: 15; abundance: -; v_gene: TRBV5-8; j_gene: TRBJ2-5; CDR3aa: ASSLAVRGGQQETQY
len: 13; abundance: -; v_gene: TRBV25-1; j_gene: TRBJ1-2; CDR3aa: ASSDSNRGAYGYT
len: 13; abundance: once; v_gene: TRBV5-4; j_gene: TRBJ2-7; CDR3aa: ASSPGLAGGLEQY
len: 15; abundance: few; v_gene: TRBV18; j_gene: TRBJ2-6; CDR3aa: ASSLLGTVSGANVLT
len: 10; abundance: -; v_gene: TRBV29-1; j_gene: TRBJ1-1; CDR3aa: SVAAGNTEAF
len: 13; abundance: -; v_gene: TRBV11-2; j_gene: TRBJ2-1; CDR3aa: ASSLGGGALNEQF
len: 14; abundance: few; v_gene: TRBV6-6; j_gene: TRBJ1-5; CDR3aa: ASTLRQGGSNQPQH
len: 9; abundance: few; v_gene: TRBV11-3; j_gene: TRBJ2-7; CDR3aa: ASSSKSGQY
len: 12; abundance: few; v_gene: TRBV6-1; j_gene: TRBJ1-5; CDR3aa: ASRLGQGNQPQH
len: 11; abundance: -; v_gene: TRBV6-5; j_gene: TRBJ1-2; CDR3aa: ASSQGARYGYT
len: 17; abundance: once; v_gene: TRBV30; j_gene: TRBJ1-4; CDR3aa: AWSVQNLGWGLRNEKLF
len: 14; abundance: few; v_gene: TRBV4-3; j_gene: TRBJ1-1; CDR3aa: ASSHTPGQMNTEAF
len: 14; abundance: few; v_gene: TRBV7-9; j_gene: TRBJ2-1; CDR3aa: ASSLSGQGAYNEQF
len: 14; abundance: -; v_gene: TRBV5-1; j_gene: TRBJ2-3; CDR3aa: ASSLATGQHTDTQY
len: 16; abundance: few; v_gene: TRBV5-4; j_gene: TRBJ2-3; CDR3aa: ASSLAWGQGTLTDTQY
len: 13; abundance: few; v_gene: TRBV7-2; j_gene: TRBJ1-4; CDR3aa: ASSLDRGPNEKLF
len: 12; abundance: -; v_gene: TRBV7-8; j_gene: TRBJ1-4; CDR3aa: ASSLTGSNEKLF
len: 12; abundance: few; v_gene: TRBV6-1; j_gene: TRBJ1-1; CDR3aa: ASSDRQGMAEAF
len: 14; abundance: -; v_gene: TRBV5-1; j_gene: TRBJ2-2; CDR3aa: ASQAGSTGVTGELF
len: 12; abundance: -; v_gene: TRBV29-1; j_gene: TRBJ2-1; CDR3aa: SVETSGANNEQF
len: 13; abundance: -; v_gene: TRBV9; j_gene: TRBJ2-3; CDR3aa: ASSVGSGGTDTQY
len: 14; abundance: -; v_gene: TRBV11-2; j_gene: TRBJ2-5; CDR3aa: ASSLSGGTARETQY
len: 14; abundance: -; v_gene: TRBV6-4; j_gene: TRBJ2-1; CDR3aa: ASSALGQGTYNEQF
len: 12; abundance: -; v_gene: TRBV28; j_gene: TRBJ1-1; CDR3aa: ASKGIQPNTEAF
len: 13; abundance: -; v_gene: TRBV5-1; j_gene: TRBJ2-7; CDR3aa: ASSPRPGDSYEQY
len: 13; abundance: few; v_gene: TRBV5-1; j_gene: TRBJ1-6; CDR3aa: ASSLIGGSGSPLH
len: 16; abundance: few; v_gene: TRBV4-1; j_gene: TRBJ1-6; CDR3aa: ASSLRPGQGADNSPLH
len: 11; abundance: -; v_gene: TRBV9; j_gene: TRBJ1-1; CDR3aa: ASSTAGGTEAF
len: 12; abundance: -; v_gene: TRBV5-6; j_gene: TRBJ1-1; CDR3aa: ASSAQGVWTEAF
len: 15; abundance: few; v_gene: TRBV4-3; j_gene: TRBJ1-6; CDR3aa: ASSQKATGGYNSPLH
len: 16; abundance: few; v_gene: TRBV9; j_gene: TRBJ2-5; CDR3aa: ASSVGVSGGAYLRTQY
len: 9; abundance: -; v_gene: TRBV2; j_gene: TRBJ1-1; CDR3aa: ASSYGTEAF
len: 12; abundance: -; v_gene: TRBV5-1; j_gene: TRBJ1-6; CDR3aa: ASSLEGAGSPLH
len: 12; abundance: -; v_gene: TRBV4-3; j_gene: TRBJ1-1; CDR3aa: ASSHYKQGSEAF
len: 11; abundance: few; v_gene: TRBV7-2; j_gene: TRBJ2-3; CDR3aa: ASSWQGTYTQY
len: 12; abundance: -; v_gene: TRBV5-1; j_gene: TRBJ1-6; CDR3aa: AGSLGDSLAPLH
len: 12; abundance: few; v_gene: TRBV19; j_gene: TRBJ1-1; CDR3aa: ASSPGQALGRAF
len: 13; abundance: -; v_gene: TRBV5-1; j_gene: TRBJ2-2; CDR3aa: ASSLGQGNTGELF
len: 12; abundance: once; v_gene: TRBV18; j_gene: TRBJ1-2; CDR3aa: ASSPLGQGNGYT
len: 13; abundance: -; v_gene: TRBV27; j_gene: TRBJ2-3; CDR3aa: ASSPGLAYTDAQY